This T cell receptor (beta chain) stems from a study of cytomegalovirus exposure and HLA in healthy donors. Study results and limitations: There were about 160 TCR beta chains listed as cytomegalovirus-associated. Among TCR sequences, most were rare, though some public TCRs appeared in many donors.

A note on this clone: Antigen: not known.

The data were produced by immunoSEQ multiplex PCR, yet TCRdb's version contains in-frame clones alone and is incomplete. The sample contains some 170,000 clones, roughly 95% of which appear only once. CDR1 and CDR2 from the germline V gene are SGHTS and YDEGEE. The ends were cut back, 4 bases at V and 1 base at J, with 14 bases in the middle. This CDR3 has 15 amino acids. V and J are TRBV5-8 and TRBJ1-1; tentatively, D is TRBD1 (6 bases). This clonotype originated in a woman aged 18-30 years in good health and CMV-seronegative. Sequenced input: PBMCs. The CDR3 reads CASSPTGWKNTEAFF. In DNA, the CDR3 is TGTGCCAGCAGCCCAACAGGGTGGAAGAACACTGAAGCTTTCTTT.